This T cell receptor (beta chain) is from a study of blood T cells in healthy people across ages (dated by TCRdb to between 2014 and 2016). For the study in its entirety: In model experiments, template switching captured roughly one uniquely barcoded TCR beta cDNA molecule for every two T cells. Two additional independent replicas of 1 million unique cDNA reads from the same blood draw were analyzed for two donors (one aged 18 to 30 and one aged 80 or older). Age-related changes in TCR beta repertoire diversity were measured in the study by deep sequencing normalized with unique cDNA molecular identifiers. To avoid experimental bias, donors of different ages were distributed randomly across sequencing lanes. Donors were grouped into four age groups: young (average roughly 17 years), middle-aged (39), aged (over 55) and long-lived (just over 80). General study outcomes and caveats: Conclusive comparison of naive and antigen-experienced compartments was prevented by the profiling of bulk unsorted PBMCs. As age increased, observed TCR beta diversity per million T cells dropped in a roughly linear way, and a significant reduction was already evident by age around 41. Estimates of total diversity from one million sequenced T cells were regarded as lower bounds and underestimates. The long-lived group showed more naive CD4+ T cells, fewer expanded clones and increased TCR diversity than the aged group, suggesting age selection. A strong correlation was found between observed TCR beta diversity and the percentage of naive T cells measured by flow cytometry. Because the CMV infection status of the donors was unknown, age-related changes in expanded clonotypes may potentially have been confounded.

This clonotype appeared a few times. Its binding antigen is unknown. One base away there is no much larger clone; base qualities are not given. Donors were approximately 42 systemically healthy Caucasian individuals from Russia aged roughly 6 to 90 years. Each donor gave ten milliliters of peripheral blood, drawn into EDTA-treated Vacutainer tubes. PBMCs were isolated by Ficoll-Paque density-gradient centrifugation, with at least 7 million obtained per sample. Trizol reagent was used to extract total RNA from the PBMCs, yielding at least 5 micrograms per sample. For every donor, an aliquot of PBMCs went through flow cytometry to measure the percentages of naive CD45RAhigh/CD27high T cells. Including the terminal cysteine and phenylalanine, the CDR3 comprises 9 residues. Only the CDR3 DNA is retained, 27 bases long and in frame from the first base. The germline V gene provides CDR1 KGHDR and CDR2 SFDVKD. At the junction V is shortened by 9 bases and J by 3 bases, with 2 bases in between.

Preparation of the library involved 5' RACE. Sequenced using an Illumina HiSeq 2500. A second PCR of about 6 to 12 cycles was run with a J-beta primer mix and a sample-barcoded 5' primer. A template-switch 5' adaptor carrying 12 random nucleotides introduced a unique molecular identifier onto each TCR beta cDNA molecule. Each sample yielded at least 2.5 million CDR3-containing paired-end reads. First-strand cDNA synthesis was performed from all RNA using the Mint cDNA synthesis kit, with priming by a TRBC-specific oligonucleotide. Following uracil-DNA glycosylase treatment, all cDNA underwent a first 18-cycle PCR with the universal primers M1SS and BC2_uni_R. In the authors' own workflow: Each sample was normalized by randomly selecting 1 million high-quality reads, each carrying a distinct molecular identifier. Reads sharing molecular identifiers were discarded rather than binned into consensus sequences. CDR3 identification, clonotype clustering and error correction used MiTCR with a Q25 quality threshold and the strictest error-elimination algorithm. A nonparametric unseen species model with Euler transformation was used to estimate a lower bound on total TCR beta diversity. TCRdb reprocessing: public reads trimmed at Q25 with fastp, clones called with MiXCR, in-frame beta chains kept. CDR3 protein sequences are deduplicated, and each keeps its most common genes and DNA. TCRdb assigned the V and J calls; the authors' analysis was not used. Present in this sample are around 1,500,000 distinct CDR3 sequences, 28% of which were seen just once. The top ten clonotypes cover roughly 8% of the sample.

The chain employs TRBV24-1 and TRBJ2-7, with the D gene not clear enough to name. The receptor was derived from a woman aged 30 to 39 in good health. Material for sequencing was blood. For the CDR3, the sequence is CATDYEQYF. The DNA sequence reads TGTGCCACCGACTACGAGCAGTACTTC.